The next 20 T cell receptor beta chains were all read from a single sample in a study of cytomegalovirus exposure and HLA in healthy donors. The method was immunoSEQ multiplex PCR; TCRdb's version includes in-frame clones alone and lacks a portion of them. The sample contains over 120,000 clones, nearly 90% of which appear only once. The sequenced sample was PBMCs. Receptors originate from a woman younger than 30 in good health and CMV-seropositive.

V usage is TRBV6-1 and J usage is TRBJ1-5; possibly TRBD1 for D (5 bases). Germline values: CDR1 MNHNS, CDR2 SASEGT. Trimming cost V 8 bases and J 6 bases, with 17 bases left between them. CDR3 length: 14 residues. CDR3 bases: TGTGCCAGCGTTATCCAGCGGGGGGTTCAGCCCCAGCATTTT. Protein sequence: CASVIQRGVQPQHF.

The CDR3 DNA reads TGCAGCGTGAGCCTAGCGGGAGGTTATACGCAGTATTTT. Translated: CSVSLAGGYTQYF. The chain uses TRBV29-1 and TRBJ2-3; 11 bases match TRBD2. This CDR3 comprises 13 residues. Germline CDR1 SQVTM, CDR2 ANQGSEA. V shed 6 bases and J 7 bases; nucleotides not matched to a gene: 6.

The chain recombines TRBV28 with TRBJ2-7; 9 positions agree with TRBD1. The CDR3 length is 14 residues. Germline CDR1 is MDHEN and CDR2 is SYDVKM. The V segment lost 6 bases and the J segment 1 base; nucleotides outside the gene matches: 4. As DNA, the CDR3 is TGTGCCAGCAGGCACAGGGGGCGATCCTACGAGCAGTACTTC. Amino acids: CASRHRGRSYEQYF. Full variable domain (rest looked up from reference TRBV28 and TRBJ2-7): DVKVTQSSRYLVKRTGEKVFLECVQDMDHENMFWYRQDPGLGLRLIYFSYDVKMKEKGDIPEGYSVSREKKERFSLILESASTNQTSMYLCASRHRGRSYEQYFGPGTRLTVT.

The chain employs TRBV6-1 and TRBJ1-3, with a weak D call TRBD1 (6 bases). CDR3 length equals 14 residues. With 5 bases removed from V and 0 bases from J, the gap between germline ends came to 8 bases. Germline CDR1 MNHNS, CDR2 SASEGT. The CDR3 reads CASSLRGSGNTIYF. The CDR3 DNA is TGTGCCAGCAGTCTCAGGGGCTCTGGAAACACCATATATTTT.

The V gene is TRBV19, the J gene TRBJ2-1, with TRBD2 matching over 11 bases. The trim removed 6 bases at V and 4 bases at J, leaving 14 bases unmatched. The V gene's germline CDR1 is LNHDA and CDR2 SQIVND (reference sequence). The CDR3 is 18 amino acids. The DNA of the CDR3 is TGTGCCAGTAGCAACCCCCCACGGATAGCGGGGGGGTACAATGAGCAGTTCTTC. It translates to CASSNPPRIAGGYNEQFF. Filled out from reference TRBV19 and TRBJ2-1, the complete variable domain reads DGGITQSPKYLFRKEGQNVTLSCEQNLNHDAMYWYRQDPGQGLRLIYYSQIVNDFQKGDIAEGYSVSREKKESFPLTVTSAQKNPTAFYLCASSNPPRIAGGYNEQFFGPGTRLTVL.

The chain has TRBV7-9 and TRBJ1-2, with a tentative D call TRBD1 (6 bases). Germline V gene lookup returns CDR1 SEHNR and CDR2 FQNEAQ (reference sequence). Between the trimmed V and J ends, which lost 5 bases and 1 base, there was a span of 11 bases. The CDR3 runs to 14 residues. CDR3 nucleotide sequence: TGTGCCAGCAGCCCGGACAGATTTAACTATGGCTACACCTTC. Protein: CASSPDRFNYGYTF. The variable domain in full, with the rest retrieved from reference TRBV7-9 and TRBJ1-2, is DTGVSQNPRHKITKRGQNVTFRCDPISEHNRLYWYRQTLGQGPEFLTYFQNEAQLEKSRLLSDRFSAERPKGSFSTLEIQRTEQGDSAMYLCASSPDRFNYGYTFGSGTRLTVV.

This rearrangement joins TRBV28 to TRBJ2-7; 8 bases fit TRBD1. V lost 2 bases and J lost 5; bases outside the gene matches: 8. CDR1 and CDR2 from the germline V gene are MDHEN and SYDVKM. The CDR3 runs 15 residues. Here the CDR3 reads CASSLLGQGTDEQYF. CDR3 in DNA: TGTGCCAGCAGTTTACTAGGACAGGGTACCGACGAGCAGTACTTC.

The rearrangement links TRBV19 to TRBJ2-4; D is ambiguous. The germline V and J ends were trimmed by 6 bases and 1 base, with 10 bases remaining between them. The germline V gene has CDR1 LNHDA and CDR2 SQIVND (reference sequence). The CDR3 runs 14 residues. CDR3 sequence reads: CASRPEVAKNIQYF. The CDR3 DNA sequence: TGTGCCAGTAGACCAGAGGTGGCCAAAAACATTCAGTACTTC. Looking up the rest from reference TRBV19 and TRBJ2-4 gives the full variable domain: DGGITQSPKYLFRKEGQNVTLSCEQNLNHDAMYWYRQDPGQGLRLIYYSQIVNDFQKGDIAEGYSVSREKKESFPLTVTSAQKNPTAFYLCASRPEVAKNIQYFGAGTRLSVL.

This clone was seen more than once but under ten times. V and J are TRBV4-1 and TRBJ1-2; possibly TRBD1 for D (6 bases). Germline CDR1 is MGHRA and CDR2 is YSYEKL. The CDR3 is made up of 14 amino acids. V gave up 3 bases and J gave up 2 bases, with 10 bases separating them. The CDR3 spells CASSQYTGNYGYTF. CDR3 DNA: TGCGCCAGCAGCCAGTATACAGGGAACTATGGCTACACCTTC.

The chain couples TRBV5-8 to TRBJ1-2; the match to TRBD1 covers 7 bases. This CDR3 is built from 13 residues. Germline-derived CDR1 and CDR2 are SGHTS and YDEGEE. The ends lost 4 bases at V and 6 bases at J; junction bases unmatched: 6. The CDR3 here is CASSRQGLDGYTF. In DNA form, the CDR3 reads TGTGCCAGCAGCCGACAGGGCCTGGATGGCTACACCTTC.

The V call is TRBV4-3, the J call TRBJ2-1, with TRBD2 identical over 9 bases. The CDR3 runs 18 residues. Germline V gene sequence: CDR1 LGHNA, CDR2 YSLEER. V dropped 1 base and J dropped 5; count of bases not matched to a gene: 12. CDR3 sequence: CASSQGPPAGGGNNEQFF. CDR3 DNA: TGCGCCAGCAGCCAAGGCCCCCCAGCGGGGGGCGGAAACAATGAGCAGTTCTTC.

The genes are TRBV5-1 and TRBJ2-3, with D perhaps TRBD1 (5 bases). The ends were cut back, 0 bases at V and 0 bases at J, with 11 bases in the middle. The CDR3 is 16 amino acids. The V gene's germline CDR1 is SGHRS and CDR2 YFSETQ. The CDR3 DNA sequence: TGCGCCAGCAGCTTGGTCGGTCGGACAAGCACAGATACGCAGTATTTT. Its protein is CASSLVGRTSTDTQYF. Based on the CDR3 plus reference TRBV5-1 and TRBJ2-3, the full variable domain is KAGVTQTPRYLIKTRGQQVTLSCSPISGHRSVSWYQQTPGQGLQFLFEYFSETQRNKGNFPGRFSGRQFSNSRSEMNVSTLELGDSALYLCASSLVGRTSTDTQYFGPGTRLTVL.

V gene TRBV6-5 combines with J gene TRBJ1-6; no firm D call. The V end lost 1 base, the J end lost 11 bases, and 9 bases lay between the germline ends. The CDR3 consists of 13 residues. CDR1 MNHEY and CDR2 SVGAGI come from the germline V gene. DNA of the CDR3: TGTGCCAGCAGTTACTTACAGACGGCACCCCTCCACTTT. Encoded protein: CASSYLQTAPLHF.

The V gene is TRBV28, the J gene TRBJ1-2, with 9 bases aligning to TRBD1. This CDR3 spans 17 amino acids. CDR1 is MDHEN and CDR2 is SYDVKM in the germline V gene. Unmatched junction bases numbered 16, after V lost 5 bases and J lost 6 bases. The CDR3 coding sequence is TGTGCCAGCAGTCCCATCAACCCCCGTAGGACAGGGGATGGCTACACCTTC. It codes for CASSPINPRRTGDGYTF.

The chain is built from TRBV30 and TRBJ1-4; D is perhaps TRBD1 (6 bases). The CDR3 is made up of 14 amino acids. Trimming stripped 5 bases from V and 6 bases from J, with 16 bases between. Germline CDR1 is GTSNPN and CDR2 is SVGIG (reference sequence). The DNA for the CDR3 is TGTGCCTGGTCTATTAGGGGGGGCTATGAAAAACTGTTTTTT. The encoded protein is CAWSIRGGYEKLFF.

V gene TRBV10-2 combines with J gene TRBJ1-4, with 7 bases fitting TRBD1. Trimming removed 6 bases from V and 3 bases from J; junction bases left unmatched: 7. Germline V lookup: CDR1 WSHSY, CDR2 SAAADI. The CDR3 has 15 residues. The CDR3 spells CASRNPGTANEKLFF. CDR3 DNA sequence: TGCGCCAGCAGGAATCCCGGGACAGCTAATGAAAAACTGTTTTTT.

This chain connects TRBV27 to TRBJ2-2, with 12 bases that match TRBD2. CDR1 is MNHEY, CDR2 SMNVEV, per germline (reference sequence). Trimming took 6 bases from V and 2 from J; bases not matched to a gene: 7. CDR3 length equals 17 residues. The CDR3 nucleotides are TGTGCCAGCAGCTCCCCTGGACTAGCGGGAAACACCGGGGAGCTGTTTTTT. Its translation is CASSSPGLAGNTGELFF.

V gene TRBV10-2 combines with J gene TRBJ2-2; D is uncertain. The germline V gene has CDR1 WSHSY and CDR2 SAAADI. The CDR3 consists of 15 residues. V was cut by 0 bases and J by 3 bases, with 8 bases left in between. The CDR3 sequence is CASSESRRYTGELFF. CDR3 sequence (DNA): TGCGCCAGCAGTGAGTCTCGCCGGTACACCGGGGAGCTGTTTTTT.

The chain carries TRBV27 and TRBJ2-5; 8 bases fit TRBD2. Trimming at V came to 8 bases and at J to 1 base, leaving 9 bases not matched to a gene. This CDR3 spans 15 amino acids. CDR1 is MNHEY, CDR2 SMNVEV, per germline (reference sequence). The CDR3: CASARSGGPQETQYF. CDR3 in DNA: TGTGCCAGCGCCCGGAGCGGGGGCCCCCAAGAGACCCAGTACTTC.

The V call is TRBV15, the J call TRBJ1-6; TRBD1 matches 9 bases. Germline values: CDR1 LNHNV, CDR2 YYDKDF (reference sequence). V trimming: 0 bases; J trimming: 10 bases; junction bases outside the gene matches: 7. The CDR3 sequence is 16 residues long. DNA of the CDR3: TGTGCCACCAGCAGAGATCTGGTACAGGGGGCCTCACCCCTCCACTTT. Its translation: CATSRDLVQGASPLHF. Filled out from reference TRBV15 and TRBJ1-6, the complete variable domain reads DAMVIQNPRYQVTQFGKPVTLSCSQTLNHNVMYWYQQKSSQAPKLLFHYYDKDFNNEADTPDNFQSRRPNTSFCFLDIRSPGLGDTAMYLCATSRDLVQGASPLHFGNGTRLTVT.